These 8 T cell receptor beta chains originate from one sample sequenced in a study of OX40 agonist ivuxolimab in advanced cancers. The data were produced by immunoSEQ multiplex PCR, yet TCRdb's version contains in-frame clones alone and is incomplete. This sample has approximately 92,000 clones; 90% to 97% occur once, and the top ten carry about 2%. The source material was CD4+ or CD8+ T cells sorted from blood, sampled in a trial of the OX40 agonist ivuxolimab. The receptors shown here come from an adult with an advanced solid tumor such as melanoma, head and neck, liver or kidney cancer.

The chain has TRBV11-2 and TRBJ2-1; D call uncertain. Trimming cost V 0 bases and J 6 bases, with 9 bases left between them. The germline CDR1 and CDR2 sequences are SGHAT and FQNNGV. This CDR3 region has 14 residues. CDR3 nucleotide sequence: TGTGCCAGCAGCTTAGATTCCGGGTTCAATGAGCAGTTCTTC. Its translation: CASSLDSGFNEQFF.

Points on this clone: A read error may produce the germline difference seen at one junction end. The chain recombines TRBV7-3 with TRBJ2-1; D assignment may be TRBD1 or TRBD2 (5 bases each). Per the germline V gene, CDR1 is SGHTA and CDR2 is FQGTGA. This CDR3 has 16 amino acids. The CDR3: CARSAPGSSSYNEQFF. The CDR3 DNA is TGTGCCCGCAGCGCTCCAGGGAGTAGCTCCTACAATGAGCAGTTCTTC.

V and J are TRBV9 and TRBJ1-1; TRBD1 is a possible D gene (6 bases). Trimming shortened V by 0 bases and J by 8 bases, and 8 bases separated the two germline ends. The CDR3 is made up of 12 amino acids. Germline CDR1 and CDR2: SGDLS and YYNGEE. The CDR3 protein is CASSVERGEAFF. CDR3 nucleotides: TGTGCCAGCAGCGTAGAAAGGGGGGAAGCTTTCTTT.

The genes are TRBV2 and TRBJ2-5, with unresolved D. CDR3 length: 15 amino acids. V was clipped by 2 bases and J by 3 bases, with 13 bases between them. Germline V gives CDR1 SNHLY, CDR2 FYNNEI. CDR3 nucleotides: TGTGCCAGCAGTGAAATTCCGGACGCCAAAGAGACCCAGTACTTC. Its protein product is CASSEIPDAKETQYF. The full variable domain, rest sourced from reference TRBV2 and TRBJ2-5, is EPEVTQTPSHQVTQMGQEVILRCVPISNHLYFYWYRQILGQKVEFLVSFYNNEISEKSEIFDDQFSVERPDGSNFTLKIRSTKLEDSAMYFCASSEIPDAKETQYFGPGTRLLVL.

This clone has only one observation. The chain couples TRBV12-5 to TRBJ1-1; 7 bases fit TRBD1. The CDR3 totals 14 residues. Trimming removed 5 bases from V and 7 bases from J; junction bases left unmatched: 10. In germline, CDR1 is LGHNT, CDR2 FRNRAP. The CDR3 region is CASGNQLRGFEAFF. For the CDR3, the DNA is TGTGCTAGTGGTAACCAACTCAGGGGGTTTGAAGCTTTCTTT.

The V and J genes are TRBV19 and TRBJ2-7; 7 bases line up with TRBD1. The CDR3 is made up of 14 amino acids. Germline-derived CDR1 and CDR2 are LNHDA and SQIVND (reference sequence). V lost 5 bases to trimming and J lost 4 bases; unmatched junction nucleotides: 8. CDR3 loop: CASSSEGAGYEQYF. CDR3 in DNA: TGTGCCAGTAGTTCCGAGGGGGCTGGGTACGAGCAGTACTTC.

The J gene is TRBJ1-1, the V gene TRBV4-3; the match to TRBD1 covers 7 bases. CDR3 length equals 15 residues. Per germline, CDR1 LGHNA and CDR2 YSLEER. Germline trimming cut 0 bases from V and 1 base from J; bases unmatched to any gene: 2. CDR3 DNA: TGCGCCAGCAGCCAAGAGACAGGGACGAACACTGAAGCTTTCTTT. It yields the protein CASSQETGTNTEAFF.

J is TRBJ2-1 and V is TRBV7-3, with D tentatively TRBD1 (6 bases). The CDR3 runs to 15 residues. CDR1 is SGHTA and CDR2 is FQGTGA in the germline V gene. Trimming left V 5 bases short and J 0 bases short, with 11 bases between. CDR3: CASSQTGPSYNEQFF. CDR3 bases: TGTGCCAGCAGCCAGACAGGACCCTCCTACAATGAGCAGTTCTTC.